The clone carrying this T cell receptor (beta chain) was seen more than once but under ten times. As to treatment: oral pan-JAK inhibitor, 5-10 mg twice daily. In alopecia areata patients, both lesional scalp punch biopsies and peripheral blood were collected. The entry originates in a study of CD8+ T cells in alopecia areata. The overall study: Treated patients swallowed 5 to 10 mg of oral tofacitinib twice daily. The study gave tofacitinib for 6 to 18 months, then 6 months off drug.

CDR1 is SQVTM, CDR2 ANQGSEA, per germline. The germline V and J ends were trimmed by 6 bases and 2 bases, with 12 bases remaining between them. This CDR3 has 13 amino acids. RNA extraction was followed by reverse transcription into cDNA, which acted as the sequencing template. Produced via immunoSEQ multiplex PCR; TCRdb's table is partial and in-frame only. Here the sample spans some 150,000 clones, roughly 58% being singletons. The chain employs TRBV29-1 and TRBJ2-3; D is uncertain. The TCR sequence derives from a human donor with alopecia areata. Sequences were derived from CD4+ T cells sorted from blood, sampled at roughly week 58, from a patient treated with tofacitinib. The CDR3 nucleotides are TGCAGCGTATCTAGTCGGCACACAGATACGCAGTATTTT. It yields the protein CSVSSRHTDTQYF.